This is a list of T cell receptor beta chains from one sample in a study of Ad26.COV2.S vaccination and SARS-CoV-2 variants. Clones were read by immunoSEQ multiplex PCR, and TCRdb kept only the in-frame ones, dropping some. Among roughly 700,000 clones, 89% were seen once, and the ten largest hold roughly 1.5%. Specimen: peripheral blood, collected in a trial of Ad26.COV2.S vaccine versus placebo. The receptor set was obtained from a person aged 18 to 59 who received the Ad26.COV2.S COVID-19 vaccine or a placebo. Both conserved end residues are part of each CDR3. A D gene is named only where the DNA matches it firmly. Where a row states a size, it is once, few, many or the class of an expanded clone; other rows omit it.

NA	TRBV19	TRBJ2-2	NA	TGTGCCAGTGGAACGGGCAGAACCGGGGAGCTGTTTTTT	CASGTGRTGELFF
TRBD1	TRBV24-1	TRBJ2-1	NA	TGTGCCACCAGTGATGGAGCGGACAGGGGGCGGCAGTTCTTC	CATSDGADRGRQFF
NA	TRBV3-1/TRBV3-2	TRBJ1-5	NA	TGTGCCAGCAGCCAAAAACACGGGACCTTCAATCAGCCCCAGCATTTT	CASSQKHGTFNQPQHF
TRBD1	TRBV28	TRBJ2-2	NA	TGTGCCAGCAGCCTAGGACAGGGTAGGCACACCGGGGAGCTGTTTTTT	CASSLGQGRHTGELFF
TRBD2	TRBV11-2	TRBJ2-1	NA	TGTGCCAGCAGCTTACGCGGGGGGGCCGGGGCTGAGCAGTTCTTC	CASSLRGGAGAEQFF
NA	TRBV19	TRBJ2-7	NA	TGTGCCAGTACCACCACAGGGAGTGGGGACGAGCAGTACTTC	CASTTTGSGDEQYF
NA	TRBV6-6	TRBJ2-7	NA	TGTGCCAGCAGGAGGGAGGCCAACGAGCAGTACTTC	CASRREANEQYF
TRBD1	TRBV19	TRBJ2-2	NA	TGTGCCAGCACCTCCGGACAGGGGCAATCGGCGCTGTTTTTT	CASTSGQGQSALFF
TRBD2	TRBV4-2	TRBJ2-1	NA	TGTGCCAGCAGCCTTAGACTAGCGGGTTGGGACAATGAGCAGTTCTTC	CASSLRLAGWDNEQFF
NA	TRBV2	TRBJ1-2	NA	TGTGCCAGCAGTTCTAACAGGGCCAGGGACTATGGCTACACCTTC	CASSSNRARDYGYTF
TRBD1	TRBV5-1	TRBJ1-5	few	TGCGCCAGCAGCCCCGGACAGGTGATGAACAATCAGCCCCAGCATTTT	CASSPGQVMNNQPQHF
TRBD1	TRBV2	TRBJ2-7	few	TGTGCCAGCACTAACAGGGGTCTGGTGTACTTC	CASTNRGLVYF
NA	TRBV10-2	TRBJ2-1	NA	TGCGCCAGCAGGGAAGGTCCCGGACGACAATACAATGAGCAGTTCTTC	CASREGPGRQYNEQFF
TRBD2	TRBV5-1	TRBJ2-5	NA	TGCGCCAGCAGCTTGGATGGTAGCGGGAAAAAGACCCAGTACTTC	CASSLDGSGKKTQYF
NA	TRBV24-1	TRBJ2-2	NA	TGTGCCACCAGTGATGCTGGGCGCGGCACCGGGGAGCTGTTTTTT	CATSDAGRGTGELFF
NA	TRBV5-1	TRBJ1-1	NA	TGCGCCAGCAGCTTTCCCGGCAGGGGCGACGCTGAAGCTTTCTTT	CASSFPGRGDAEAFF
NA	TRBV5-1	TRBJ2-6	NA	TGCGCCAGCAGCTGGGGGCAAGGGGCCAACGTCCTGACTTTC	CASSWGQGANVLTF
TRBD1	TRBV29-1	TRBJ1-1	NA	TGCAGCGTGGGACAGCTGAACACTGAAGCTTTCTTT	CSVGQLNTEAFF
TRBD1	TRBV6-1	TRBJ1-1	NA	TGTGCCAGCAGTGAATACTCCGGGACAGGGGGTGCTTTCTTT	CASSEYSGTGGAFF
NA	TRBV19	TRBJ1-2	NA	TGTGCCAGTAATGGGTTGTGGTACGGCTACACCTTC	CASNGLWYGYTF
NA	TRBV10-3	TRBJ1-1	NA	TGTGCCATCAGTGAGTTTGGGCAGGGGAACACTGAAGCTTTCTTT	CAISEFGQGNTEAFF
TRBD2	TRBV29-1	TRBJ2-1	NA	TGCAGCGTTAGCGGGGGGGCAGGTAATGAGCAGTTCTTC	CSVSGGAGNEQFF
TRBD1	TRBV4-2	TRBJ2-7	once	TGTGCCAGCAGCCGACGGGGGACAGGAAGCTCCTACGAGCAGTACTTC	CASSRRGTGSSYEQYF
NA	TRBV5-6	TRBJ1-2	NA	TGTGCCAGCAGCTCGATGGGGCCTTATGGCTACACCTTC	CASSSMGPYGYTF
NA	TRBV7-2	TRBJ2-1	NA	TGTGCCAGCAGCTCCGGGACGCCACTTTACAATGAGCAGTTCTTC	CASSSGTPLYNEQFF
TRBD2	TRBV18	TRBJ2-1	NA	TGTGCCAGCTCACCACCGGGGCTAGCGGGGGGTGAGCAGTTCTTC	CASSPPGLAGGEQFF
TRBD1	TRBV5-1	TRBJ1-2	NA	TGCGCCAGCAGCCTAACAGGGGTCTATGGCTACACCTTC	CASSLTGVYGYTF
NA	TRBV7-2	TRBJ1-2	NA	TGTGCCAGCAGCCCAGCTTCAGGTGGCTACACCTTC	CASSPASGGYTF
TRBD1	TRBV6-5	TRBJ1-5	NA	TGTGCCAGTTCCTCCGGGACAGGGTTCAATCAGCCCCAGCATTTT	CASSSGTGFNQPQHF
TRBD1	TRBV3-1/TRBV3-2	TRBJ1-5	NA	TGTGCCAGCAGCCGGGGGACAGGGTCTGGGCAGCCCCAGCATTTT	CASSRGTGSGQPQHF
TRBD2	TRBV4-2	TRBJ2-1	NA	TGTGCCAGCAGCCAAGAAACTAGCGCCGGCAATGAGCAGTTCTTC	CASSQETSAGNEQFF
NA	TRBV4-1	TRBJ2-1	NA	TGCGCCAGCAGCCAAGAGTCTACGGTCGGGTCCTACAATGAGCAGTTCTTC	CASSQESTVGSYNEQFF
NA	TRBV7-3	TRBJ2-3	NA	TGTGCCAGCAGTTTTACAGGGTATGGCACAGATACGCAGTATTTT	CASSFTGYGTDTQYF
NA	TRBV12-3/TRBV12-4	TRBJ1-1	NA	TGTGCCAGCAGCGGATGGGCTGGCACTGAAGCTTTCTTT	CASSGWAGTEAFF
NA	TRBV30	TRBJ2-7	NA	TGTGCCTGGATGATTGGCGGTGGAGAAGCCTACGAGCAGTACTTC	CAWMIGGGEAYEQYF
TRBD2	TRBV30	TRBJ2-7	NA	TGTGCCTGGAGTCAAAATACCGGGACTAGCGGGGGCTACGAGCAGTACTTC	CAWSQNTGTSGGYEQYF
NA	TRBV10-1	TRBJ1-5	NA	TGCGCCAGCAGGAGGGTGGGCGGGGCCGATCAGCCCCAGCATTTT	CASRRVGGADQPQHF
NA	TRBV6-2/TRBV6-3	TRBJ2-5	NA	TGTGCCAGCATCCCCACGAGTGGGGGGCAGACCCAGTACTTC	CASIPTSGGQTQYF
TRBD2	TRBV3-1/TRBV3-2	TRBJ2-2	NA	TGTGCCAGCAGCACCCATGCGGGACTAGCGGGAGGAACGAACACCGGGGAGCTGTTTTTT	CASSTHAGLAGGTNTGELFF
NA	TRBV6-5	TRBJ1-1	once	TGTGCCAGCAGTCTGACAGGAACGAACACTGAAGCTTTCTTT	CASSLTGTNTEAFF
TRBD1	TRBV3-1/TRBV3-2	TRBJ2-6	NA	TGTGCCAGCAGCCCGACAGGGGGGAGCTCTGGGGCCAACGTCCTGACTTTC	CASSPTGGSSGANVLTF
NA	TRBV18	TRBJ1-1	NA	TGTGCCAGCTCACCACAAGGGGCCGTTCTCATGAACACTGAAGCTTTCTTT	CASSPQGAVLMNTEAFF
NA	TRBV4-3	TRBJ1-4	NA	TGCGCCAGCAGCCAGTCTTGGGGGGAGAATGAAAAACTGTTTTTT	CASSQSWGENEKLFF
TRBD1	TRBV11-3	TRBJ2-1	NA	TGTGCCAGCAGCCTTTACTCCGGGACAGGGATTTACAATGAGCAGTTCTTC	CASSLYSGTGIYNEQFF